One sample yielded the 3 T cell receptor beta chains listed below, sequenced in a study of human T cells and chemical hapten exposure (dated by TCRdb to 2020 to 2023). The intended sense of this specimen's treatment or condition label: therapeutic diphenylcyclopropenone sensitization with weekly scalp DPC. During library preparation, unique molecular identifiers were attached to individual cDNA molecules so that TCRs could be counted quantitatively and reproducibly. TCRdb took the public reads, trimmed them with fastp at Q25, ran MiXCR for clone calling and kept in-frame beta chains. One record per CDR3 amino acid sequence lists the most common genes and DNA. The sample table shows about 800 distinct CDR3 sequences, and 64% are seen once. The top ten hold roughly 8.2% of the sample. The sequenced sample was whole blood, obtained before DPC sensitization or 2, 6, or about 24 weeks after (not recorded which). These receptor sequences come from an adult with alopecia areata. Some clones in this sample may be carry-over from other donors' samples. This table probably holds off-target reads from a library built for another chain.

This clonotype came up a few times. DNA for the CDR3: TGTGCCAGCAGCTTTGACTCAACCTTCTACAATGAGCAGTTCTTC. Protein product: CASSFDSTFYNEQFF. This chain links TRBV11-3 with TRBJ2-1, with D unresolved. The germline V gene encodes CDR1 SGHNT and CDR2 YENEEA. The CDR3 consists of 15 residues. V dropped 3 bases and J dropped 3 bases, with 12 bases sitting between them.

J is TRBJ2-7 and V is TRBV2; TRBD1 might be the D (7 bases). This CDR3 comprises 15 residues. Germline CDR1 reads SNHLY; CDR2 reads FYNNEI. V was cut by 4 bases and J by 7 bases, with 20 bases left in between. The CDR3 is CASSVEGAGLKEQYF. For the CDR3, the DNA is TGTGCCAGCAGTGTGGAGGGGGCAGGTTTGAAAGAGCAGTACTTC.

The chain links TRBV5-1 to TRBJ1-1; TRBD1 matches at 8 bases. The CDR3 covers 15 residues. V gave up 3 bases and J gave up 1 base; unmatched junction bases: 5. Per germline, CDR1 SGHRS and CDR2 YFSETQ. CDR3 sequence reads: CASSWTGTGNTEAFF. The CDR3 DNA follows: TGCGCCAGCAGCTGGACCGGGACAGGGAACACTGAAGCTTTCTTT.